The source of this T cell receptor beta chain is a study of T cell responses to AZD1222 COVID-19 vaccine. The study, taken as a whole, reports: The sample set comprised mostly white British donors with more females, and clonal diversity was possibly underestimated. Spike-specific TCR repertoires showed rising breadth and depth after two AZD1222 doses.

For this clone: Antigen specificity is unknown.

Second doses at about 4 or about 12 weeks were pooled. This table comes from immunoSEQ multiplex PCR, and its TCRdb copy is limited to in-frame clones, with some not included. This sample yields fewer than 110,000 clones, of which about 89% are seen a single time; 5% to 8% belongs to the top ten. CDR1 is SGHTA and CDR2 is FQGNSA in the germline V gene. The CDR3 has 17 residues. V dropped 1 base and J dropped 1 base, with 17 bases sitting between them. The rearrangement uses TRBV7-2 and TRBJ2-7; D may be TRBD1 (6 bases). This TCR was recovered from an adult who received the AZD1222 COVID-19 vaccine. This specimen consisted of peripheral blood, obtained 28 days after the second AZD1222 dose. The CDR3 sequence is CASSLVAGQLRSYEQYF. The CDR3 nucleotides read TGTGCCAGCAGCTTAGTCGCTGGACAGTTACGGTCCTACGAGCAGTACTTC.